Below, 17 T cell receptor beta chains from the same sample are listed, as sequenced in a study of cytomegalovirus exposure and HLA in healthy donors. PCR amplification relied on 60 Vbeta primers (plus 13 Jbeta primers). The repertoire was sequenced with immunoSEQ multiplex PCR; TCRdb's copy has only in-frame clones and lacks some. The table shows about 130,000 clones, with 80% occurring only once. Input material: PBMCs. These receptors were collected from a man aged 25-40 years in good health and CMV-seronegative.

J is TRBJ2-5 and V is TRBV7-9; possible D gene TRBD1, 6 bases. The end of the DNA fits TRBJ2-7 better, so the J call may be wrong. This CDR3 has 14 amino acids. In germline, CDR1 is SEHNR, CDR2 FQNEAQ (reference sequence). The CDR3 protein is CASSSRGEGYEQYF. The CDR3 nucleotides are TGTGCCAGCAGTTCCAGGGGAGAGGGCTACGAGCAGTACTTC.

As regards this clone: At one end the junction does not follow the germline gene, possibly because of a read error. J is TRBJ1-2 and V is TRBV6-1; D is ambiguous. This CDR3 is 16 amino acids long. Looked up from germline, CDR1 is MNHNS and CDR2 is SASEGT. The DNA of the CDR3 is TGTGCCAGCAGTGAAGTGGAGGTCTTAGCTAACTATGGCTACCCCTTC. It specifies CASSEVEVLANYGYPF.

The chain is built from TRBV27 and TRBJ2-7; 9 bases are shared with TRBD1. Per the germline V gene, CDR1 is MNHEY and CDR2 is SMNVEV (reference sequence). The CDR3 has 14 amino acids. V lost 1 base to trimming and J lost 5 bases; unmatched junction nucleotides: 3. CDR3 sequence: CASSLWDRANEQYF. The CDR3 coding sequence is TGTGCCAGCAGTTTATGGGACAGGGCGAACGAGCAGTACTTC.

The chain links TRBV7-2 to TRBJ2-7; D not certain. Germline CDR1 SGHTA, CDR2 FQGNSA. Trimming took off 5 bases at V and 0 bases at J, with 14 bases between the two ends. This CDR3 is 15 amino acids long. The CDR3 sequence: CASSQESAPSYEQYF. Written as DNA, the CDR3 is TGTGCCAGCAGCCAAGAGAGCGCCCCCTCCTACGAGCAGTACTTC.

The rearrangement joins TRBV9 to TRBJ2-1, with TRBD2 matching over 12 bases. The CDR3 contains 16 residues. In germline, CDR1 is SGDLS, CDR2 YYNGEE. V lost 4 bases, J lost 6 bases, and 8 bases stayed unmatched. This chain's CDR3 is CASSMRLAGDPNEQFF. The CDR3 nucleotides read TGTGCCAGCAGCATGAGACTAGCGGGAGATCCCAATGAGCAGTTCTTC.

The CDR3 DNA reads TGTGCCAGCAGCATAGGACTTTTCCTCAACGAGCAGTACTTC. This gives the protein CASSIGLFLNEQYF. The rearrangement uses TRBV7-2 and TRBJ2-7, with a possible D match to TRBD2 (5 bases). Trimming removed 5 bases from V and 5 bases from J, with 16 bases in between. The CDR3 is 14 amino acids. Per germline, CDR1 SGHTA and CDR2 FQGNSA.

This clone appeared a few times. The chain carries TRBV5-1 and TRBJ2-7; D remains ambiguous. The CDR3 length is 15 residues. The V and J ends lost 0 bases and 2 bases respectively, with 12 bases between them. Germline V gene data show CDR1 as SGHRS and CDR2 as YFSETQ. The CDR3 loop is CASSLDSQPTYEQYF. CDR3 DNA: TGCGCCAGCAGCTTGGATTCTCAACCTACCTACGAGCAGTACTTC.

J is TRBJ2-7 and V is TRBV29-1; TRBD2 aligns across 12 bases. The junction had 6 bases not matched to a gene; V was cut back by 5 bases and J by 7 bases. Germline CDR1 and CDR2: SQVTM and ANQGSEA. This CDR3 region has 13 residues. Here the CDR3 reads CSVRTSGMEEQYF. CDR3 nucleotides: TGCAGCGTTCGGACTAGCGGGATGGAGGAGCAGTACTTC.

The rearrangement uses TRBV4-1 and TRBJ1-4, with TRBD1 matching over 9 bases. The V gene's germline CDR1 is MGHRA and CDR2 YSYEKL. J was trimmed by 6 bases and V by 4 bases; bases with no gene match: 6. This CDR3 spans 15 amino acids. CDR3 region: CASSPTGTGHEKLFF. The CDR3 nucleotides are TGCGCCAGCAGCCCGACCGGGACAGGGCATGAAAAACTGTTTTTT.

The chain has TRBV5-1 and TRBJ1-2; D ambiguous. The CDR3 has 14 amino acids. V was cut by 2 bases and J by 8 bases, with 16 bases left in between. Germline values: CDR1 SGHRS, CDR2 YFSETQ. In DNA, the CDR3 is TGCGCCAGCAGCTTTCTTCCGGGATCGAGAGGCTACACCTTC. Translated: CASSFLPGSRGYTF. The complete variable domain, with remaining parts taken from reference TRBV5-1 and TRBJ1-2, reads KAGVTQTPRYLIKTRGQQVTLSCSPISGHRSVSWYQQTPGQGLQFLFEYFSETQRNKGNFPGRFSGRQFSNSRSEMNVSTLELGDSALYLCASSFLPGSRGYTFGSGTRLTVV.

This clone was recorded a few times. The CDR3: CASSVQGAGGYTF. The CDR3 region has the DNA TGTGCCAGCAGTGTACAGGGGGCGGGTGGCTACACCTTC. The chain links TRBV27 to TRBJ1-2; the match to TRBD1 covers 9 bases. Per germline, CDR1 MNHEY and CDR2 SMNVEV (reference sequence). The CDR3 consists of 13 residues. V was clipped by 5 bases and J by 7 bases; unmatched bases: 5.

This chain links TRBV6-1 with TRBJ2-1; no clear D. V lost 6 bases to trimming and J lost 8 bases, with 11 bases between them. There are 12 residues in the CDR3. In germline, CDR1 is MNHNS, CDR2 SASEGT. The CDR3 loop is CASRETRYEQFF. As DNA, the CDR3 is TGTGCCAGCAGAGAAACGCGGTATGAGCAGTTCTTC.

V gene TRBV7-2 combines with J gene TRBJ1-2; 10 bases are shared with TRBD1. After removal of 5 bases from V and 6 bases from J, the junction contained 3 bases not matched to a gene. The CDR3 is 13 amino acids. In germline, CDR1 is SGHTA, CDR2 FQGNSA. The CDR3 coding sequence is TGTGCCAGCAGCACCGGGACAGGGGATGGCTACACCTTC. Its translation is CASSTGTGDGYTF. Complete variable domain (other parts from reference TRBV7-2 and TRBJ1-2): GAGVSQSPSNKVTEKGKDVELRCDPISGHTALYWYRQSLGQGLEFLIYFQGNSAPDKSGLPSDRFSAERTGGSVSTLTIQRTQQEDSAVYLCASSTGTGDGYTFGSGTRLTVV.

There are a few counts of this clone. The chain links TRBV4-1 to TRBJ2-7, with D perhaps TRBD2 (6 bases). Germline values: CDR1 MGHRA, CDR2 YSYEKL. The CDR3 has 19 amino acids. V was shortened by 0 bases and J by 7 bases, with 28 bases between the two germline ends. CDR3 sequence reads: CASSQDLGRRITARGEQYF. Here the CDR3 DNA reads TGCGCCAGCAGCCAAGATCTAGGGCGGCGGATCACTGCCCGGGGGGAGCAGTACTTC.

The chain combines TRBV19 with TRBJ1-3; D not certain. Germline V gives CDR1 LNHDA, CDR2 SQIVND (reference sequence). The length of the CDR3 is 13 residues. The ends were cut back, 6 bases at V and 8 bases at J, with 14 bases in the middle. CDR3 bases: TGTGCCAGTAGGGTGGAGCCGTACCACACCATATATTTT. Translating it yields CASRVEPYHTIYF.

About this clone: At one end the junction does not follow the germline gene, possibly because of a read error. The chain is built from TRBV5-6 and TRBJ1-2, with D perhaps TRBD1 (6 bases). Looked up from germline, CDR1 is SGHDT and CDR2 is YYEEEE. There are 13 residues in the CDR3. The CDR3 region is CASSLWGLGGYPF. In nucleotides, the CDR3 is TGTGCCAGCAGCTTATGGGGGCTCGGTGGCTACCCCTTC. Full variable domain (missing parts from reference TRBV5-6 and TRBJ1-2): DAGVTQSPTHLIKTRGQQVTLRCSPKSGHDTVSWYQQALGQGPQFIFQYYEEEERQRGNFPDRFSGHQFPNYSSELNVNALLLGDSALYLCASSLWGLGGYPFGSGTRLTVV.

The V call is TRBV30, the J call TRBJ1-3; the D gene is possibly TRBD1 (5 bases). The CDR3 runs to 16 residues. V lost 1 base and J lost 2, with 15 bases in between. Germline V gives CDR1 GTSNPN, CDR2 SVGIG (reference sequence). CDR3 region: CAWSGRQFVAGNTIYF. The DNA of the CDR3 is TGTGCCTGGAGTGGACGACAGTTTGTCGCTGGAAACACCATATATTTT.